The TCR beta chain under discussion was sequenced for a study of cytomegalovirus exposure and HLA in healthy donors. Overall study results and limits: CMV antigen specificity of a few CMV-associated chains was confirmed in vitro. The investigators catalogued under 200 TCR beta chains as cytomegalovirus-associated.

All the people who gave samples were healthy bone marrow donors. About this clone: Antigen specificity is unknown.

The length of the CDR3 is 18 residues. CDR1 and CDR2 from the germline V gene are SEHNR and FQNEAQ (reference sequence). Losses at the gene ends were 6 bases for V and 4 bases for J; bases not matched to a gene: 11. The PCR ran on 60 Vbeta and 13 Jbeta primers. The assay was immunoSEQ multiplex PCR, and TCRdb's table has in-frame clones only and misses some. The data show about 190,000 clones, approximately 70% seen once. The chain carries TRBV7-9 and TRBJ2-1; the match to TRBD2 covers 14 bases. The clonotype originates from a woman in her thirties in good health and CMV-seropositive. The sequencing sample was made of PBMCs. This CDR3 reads CASRDSGTSGSLYNEQFF. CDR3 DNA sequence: TGTGCCAGCAGAGACTCCGGGACTAGCGGGAGCCTATACAATGAGCAGTTCTTC.